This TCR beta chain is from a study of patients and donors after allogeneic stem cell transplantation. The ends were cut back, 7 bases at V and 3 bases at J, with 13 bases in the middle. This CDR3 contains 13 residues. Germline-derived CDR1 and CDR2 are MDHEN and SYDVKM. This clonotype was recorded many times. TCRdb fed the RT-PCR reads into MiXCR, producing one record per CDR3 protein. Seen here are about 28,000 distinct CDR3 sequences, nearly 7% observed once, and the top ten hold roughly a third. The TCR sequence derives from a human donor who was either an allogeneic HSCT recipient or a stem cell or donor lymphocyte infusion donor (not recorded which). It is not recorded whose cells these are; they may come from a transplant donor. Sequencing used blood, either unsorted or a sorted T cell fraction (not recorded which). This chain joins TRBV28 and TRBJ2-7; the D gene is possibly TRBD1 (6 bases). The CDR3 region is CASNRQDVYEQYF. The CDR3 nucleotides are TGTGCCAGCAACAGACAGGATGTCTACGAGCAGTACTTC.